The present entry profiles one T cell receptor (beta chain) with its context. Only in-frame clones appear in the TCRdb table, and some are missing; sequencing was by immunoSEQ multiplex PCR. The table has under 30,000 clones, approximately 82% seen once. The record originates from a study of PD-1 blockade in classical Hodgkin lymphoma. The patients all showed relapse after autologous stem cell transplantation, while their brentuximab vedotin exposure varied. J gave up 2 bases and V 7 bases, and 5 bases lay outside the gene matches. This CDR3 is built from 13 residues. Looked up from germline, CDR1 is MNHEY and CDR2 is SVGAGI.

Material: peripheral blood mononuclear cells (PBMCs), obtained before the second cycle of nivolumab. The chain recombines TRBV6-5 with TRBJ2-7, with 7 positions matching TRBD2. This receptor was obtained from a human donor with classical Hodgkin lymphoma. CDR3 coding DNA: TGTGCCAGCATGGGACTAAGACCCTACGAGCAGTACTTC. Translated, it gives CASMGLRPYEQYF.